A selection of T cell receptor beta chains follows, all from one sample in a study of early T cells in non-severe SARS-CoV-2 infection. TCRdb redid the calling of the 5' RACE reads with MiXCR, one entry per CDR3 protein. The profile covers tens of thousands of distinct CDR3 sequences, with around 11% appearing a single time and over 1% taken by the ten largest. The sample consisted of whole blood, taken at baseline. The source is an adult who was a healthcare worker with PCR-confirmed SARS-CoV-2 infection or an uninfected control (not recorded which). The donor label of this sample is uncertain. Each CDR3 is given with its conserved first and last residue. Fields, in order: J gene, CDR3 length, V gene, D gene, clone size, CDR3 protein, CDR3 DNA. The D gene is left open where the match is weak. Only part of the rows carry a size: once, few, many, or a class if the clone is expanded.

j_gene: TRBJ2-1
len: 16
v_gene: TRBV6-6
d_gene: TRBD2
abundance: few
CDR3aa: CASRTSGGAFLDEQFF
CDR3nt: TGTGCCAGCAGGACTAGCGGGGGGGCCTTTTTAGATGAGCAGTTCTTC

j_gene: TRBJ2-3
len: 14
v_gene: TRBV29-1
d_gene: .
abundance: few
CDR3aa: CSVETAGSTDTQYF
CDR3nt: TGCAGCGTTGAGACTGCGGGATCCACAGATACGCAGTATTTT

j_gene: TRBJ1-4
len: 13
v_gene: TRBV19
d_gene: .
abundance: many
CDR3aa: CASSILTNEKLFF
CDR3nt: TGTGCCAGTAGTATCCTTACTAATGAAAAACTGTTTTTT

j_gene: TRBJ2-1
len: 15
v_gene: TRBV4-1
d_gene: TRBD1
abundance: .
CDR3aa: CASSPWTGISGEQFF
CDR3nt: TGCGCCAGCAGCCCCTGGACAGGGATATCGGGTGAGCAGTTCTTC

j_gene: TRBJ2-3
len: 14
v_gene: TRBV5-1
d_gene: .
abundance: .
CDR3aa: CASSFGPRPDTQYF
CDR3nt: TGCGCCAGCAGCTTTGGTCCAAGGCCAGATACGCAGTATTTT

j_gene: TRBJ1-1
len: 16
v_gene: TRBV9
d_gene: TRBD1
abundance: .
CDR3aa: CASSVGGTGGDTEAFF
CDR3nt: TGTGCCAGCAGCGTAGGCGGGACAGGGGGTGATACTGAAGCTTTCTTT

j_gene: TRBJ2-1
len: 13
v_gene: TRBV2
d_gene: .
abundance: many
CDR3aa: CASVLSSYNEQFF
CDR3nt: TGTGCCAGTGTACTTAGCTCCTACAATGAGCAGTTCTTC

j_gene: TRBJ1-2
len: 14
v_gene: TRBV20-1
d_gene: TRBD1
abundance: .
CDR3aa: CSATGGRYKYGYTF
CDR3nt: TGCAGTGCTACAGGGGGCCGATACAAATATGGCTACACCTTC

j_gene: TRBJ1-2
len: 15
v_gene: TRBV18
d_gene: TRBD1
abundance: few
CDR3aa: CASSRTGGEDYGYTF
CDR3nt: TGTGCCAGCTCACGAACAGGGGGCGAAGACTATGGCTACACCTTC

j_gene: TRBJ1-1
len: 14
v_gene: TRBV6-1
d_gene: .
abundance: few
CDR3aa: CASSELGGGTEAFF
CDR3nt: TGTGCCAGCAGTGAACTGGGGGGAGGCACTGAAGCTTTCTTT

j_gene: TRBJ2-1
len: 15
v_gene: TRBV27
d_gene: .
abundance: .
CDR3aa: CASSPRVLASNEQFF
CDR3nt: TGTGCCAGCAGTCCCCGGGTGCTAGCCAGCAATGAGCAGTTCTTC

j_gene: TRBJ1-6
len: 13
v_gene: TRBV12-3/TRBV12-4
d_gene: .
abundance: once
CDR3aa: CASSIDLGSPLHF
CDR3nt: TGTGCCAGCAGTATCGACCTTGGCTCACCCCTCCACTTT

j_gene: TRBJ2-3
len: 13
v_gene: TRBV7-8
d_gene: .
abundance: .
CDR3aa: CASSYGRTDTQYF
CDR3nt: TGTGCCAGCAGCTACGGACGCACAGATACGCAGTATTTT

j_gene: TRBJ1-5
len: 17
v_gene: TRBV27
d_gene: .
abundance: many
CDR3aa: CASSLVGGAGGNQPQHF
CDR3nt: TGTGCCAGCAGTTTAGTTGGGGGGGCTGGGGGCAATCAGCCCCAGCATTTT

j_gene: TRBJ2-4
len: 16
v_gene: TRBV12-3/TRBV12-4
d_gene: TRBD1
abundance: few
CDR3aa: CASSRGTGGAKNIQYF
CDR3nt: TGTGCCAGCAGCCGCGGGACAGGGGGAGCCAAAAACATTCAGTACTTC

j_gene: TRBJ2-2
len: 12
v_gene: TRBV6-6
d_gene: .
abundance: few
CDR3aa: CASTRGGGELFF
CDR3nt: TGTGCCAGCACCCGGGGAGGCGGGGAGCTGTTTTTT

j_gene: TRBJ2-1
len: 15
v_gene: TRBV20-1
d_gene: TRBD2
abundance: .
CDR3aa: CSARDLAGGGNEQFF
CDR3nt: TGCAGTGCTAGAGATCTGGCGGGGGGTGGCAATGAGCAGTTCTTC

j_gene: TRBJ1-5
len: 15
v_gene: TRBV10-2
d_gene: TRBD1
abundance: many
CDR3aa: CASSEPGTGWQPQHF
CDR3nt: TGCGCCAGCAGTGAGCCGGGGACAGGGTGGCAGCCCCAGCATTTT

j_gene: TRBJ2-3
len: 15
v_gene: TRBV6-1
d_gene: .
abundance: .
CDR3aa: CASSVAPTRTDTQYF
CDR3nt: TGTGCCAGCAGTGTGGCACCAACGAGAACAGATACGCAGTATTTT

j_gene: TRBJ2-3
len: 14
v_gene: TRBV11-2
d_gene: .
abundance: .
CDR3aa: CASSFGDPSDTQYF
CDR3nt: TGTGCCAGCAGCTTCGGGGACCCATCAGATACGCAGTATTTT

j_gene: TRBJ2-6
len: 16
v_gene: TRBV14
d_gene: .
abundance: .
CDR3aa: CASSQVQITGANVLTF
CDR3nt: TGTGCCAGCAGCCAAGTTCAGATAACTGGGGCCAACGTCCTGACTTTC

j_gene: TRBJ2-5
len: 13
v_gene: TRBV5-1
d_gene: .
abundance: .
CDR3aa: CASSLEAGETQYF
CDR3nt: TGCGCCAGCAGCTTGGAGGCGGGCGAGACCCAGTACTTC

j_gene: TRBJ1-1
len: 14
v_gene: TRBV3-1
d_gene: TRBD1
abundance: few
CDR3aa: CASSLQGAVTEAFF
CDR3nt: TGTGCCAGCAGCCTACAGGGGGCGGTCACTGAAGCTTTCTTT

j_gene: TRBJ2-6
len: 15
v_gene: TRBV11-1
d_gene: .
abundance: .
CDR3aa: CASSPGTTGANVLTF
CDR3nt: TGTGCCAGCAGCCCCGGGACAACCGGGGCCAACGTCCTGACTTTC

j_gene: TRBJ1-3
len: 15
v_gene: TRBV12-3/TRBV12-4
d_gene: .
abundance: .
CDR3aa: CASSFDGTSGNTIYF
CDR3nt: TGTGCCAGCAGTTTCGACGGTACCTCTGGAAACACCATATATTTT

j_gene: TRBJ1-1
len: 15
v_gene: TRBV5-6
d_gene: TRBD1
abundance: many
CDR3aa: CASSLVSGGNTEAFF
CDR3nt: TGTGCCAGCAGCTTGGTATCAGGGGGGAACACTGAAGCTTTCTTT

j_gene: TRBJ1-5
len: 15
v_gene: TRBV6-2/TRBV6-3
d_gene: .
abundance: .
CDR3aa: CASSSQVTTNQPQHF
CDR3nt: TGTGCCAGCAGTTCGCAGGTCACCACCAATCAACCCCAGCATTTT

j_gene: TRBJ2-3
len: 13
v_gene: TRBV2
d_gene: .
abundance: .
CDR3aa: CASKKGLFDTQYF
CDR3nt: TGTGCCAGTAAGAAGGGGCTGTTTGATACGCAGTATTTT

j_gene: TRBJ2-2
len: 17
v_gene: TRBV10-3
d_gene: TRBD2
abundance: .
CDR3aa: CAISDSSGGQYTGELFF
CDR3nt: TGTGCCATCAGTGATTCTAGCGGGGGACAATACACCGGGGAGCTGTTTTTT

j_gene: TRBJ2-2
len: 16
v_gene: TRBV19
d_gene: TRBD1
abundance: .
CDR3aa: CASRDPGQANTGELFF
CDR3nt: TGTGCCAGTAGAGACCCAGGACAGGCGAACACCGGGGAGCTGTTTTTT

j_gene: TRBJ2-6
len: 14
v_gene: TRBV5-5
d_gene: .
abundance: few
CDR3aa: CASSLASGANVLTF
CDR3nt: TGTGCCAGCAGCTTGGCCTCTGGGGCCAACGTCCTGACTTTC

j_gene: TRBJ2-2
len: 19
v_gene: TRBV6-5
d_gene: TRBD1
abundance: few
CDR3aa: CASSYSGTGGIANTGELFF
CDR3nt: TGTGCCAGCAGTTATTCCGGGACAGGGGGCATCGCGAACACCGGGGAGCTGTTTTTT

j_gene: TRBJ1-6
len: 16
v_gene: TRBV11-2
d_gene: TRBD1
abundance: many
CDR3aa: CASSSWTGEAFPPLHF
CDR3nt: TGTGCCAGCAGCTCCTGGACAGGGGAGGCTTTTCCACCCCTCCACTTT

j_gene: TRBJ1-1
len: 13
v_gene: TRBV20-1
d_gene: .
abundance: few
CDR3aa: CSASRGRDTEAFF
CDR3nt: TGCAGTGCTAGCAGGGGACGGGACACTGAAGCTTTCTTT

j_gene: TRBJ2-2
len: 15
v_gene: TRBV5-4
d_gene: .
abundance: few
CDR3aa: CASTPSGPNTGELFF
CDR3nt: TGTGCCAGCACCCCATCCGGGCCTAACACCGGGGAGCTGTTTTTT

j_gene: TRBJ2-1
len: 13
v_gene: TRBV2
d_gene: TRBD1
abundance: few
CDR3aa: CASSVDRGNEQFF
CDR3nt: TGTGCCAGCAGTGTGGACAGGGGGAATGAGCAGTTCTTC

j_gene: TRBJ2-3
len: 12
v_gene: TRBV20-1
d_gene: .
abundance: few
CDR3aa: CSARGLTDTQYF
CDR3nt: TGCAGTGCTAGAGGACTTACCGATACGCAGTATTTT

j_gene: TRBJ1-5
len: 13
v_gene: TRBV14
d_gene: .
abundance: many
CDR3aa: CASSQSGNQPQHF
CDR3nt: TGTGCCAGCAGCCAGTCAGGAAATCAGCCCCAGCATTTT

j_gene: TRBJ2-1
len: 17
v_gene: TRBV11-3
d_gene: TRBD2
abundance: many
CDR3aa: CASSLGLAGGPYNEQFF
CDR3nt: TGTGCCAGCAGCTTAGGACTAGCGGGGGGCCCCTACAATGAGCAGTTCTTC

j_gene: TRBJ1-5
len: 11
v_gene: TRBV6-1
d_gene: .
abundance: .
CDR3aa: CASSENQPQHF
CDR3nt: TGTGCCAGCAGTGAAAATCAGCCCCAGCATTTT

j_gene: TRBJ2-5
len: 15
v_gene: TRBV27
d_gene: .
abundance: few
CDR3aa: CASSLKSGRQETQYF
CDR3nt: TGTGCCAGCAGTTTAAAATCCGGGAGACAAGAGACCCAGTACTTC

j_gene: TRBJ2-2
len: 17
v_gene: TRBV5-1
d_gene: .
abundance: few
CDR3aa: CASSLKALATNTGELFF
CDR3nt: TGCGCCAGCAGCTTGAAGGCGCTAGCTACGAACACCGGGGAGCTGTTTTTT

j_gene: TRBJ1-1
len: 15
v_gene: TRBV3-1
d_gene: TRBD1
abundance: few
CDR3aa: CASSLQGAVNTEAFF
CDR3nt: TGTGCCAGCAGCCTACAGGGGGCAGTGAACACTGAAGCTTTCTTT

j_gene: TRBJ2-1
len: 14
v_gene: TRBV4-2
d_gene: TRBD2
abundance: few
CDR3aa: CASSQGAGENEQFF
CDR3nt: TGTGCCAGCAGCCAAGGAGCGGGGGAGAATGAGCAGTTCTTC

j_gene: TRBJ1-1
len: 15
v_gene: TRBV6-6
d_gene: TRBD1
abundance: .
CDR3aa: CASSSRTGHNTEAFF
CDR3nt: TGTGCCAGCAGTTCCCGGACAGGGCATAACACTGAAGCTTTCTTT

j_gene: TRBJ2-2
len: 15
v_gene: TRBV4-2
d_gene: .
abundance: many
CDR3aa: CASRLLAGNTGELFF
CDR3nt: TGTGCCAGCAGACTACTAGCTGGGAACACCGGGGAGCTGTTTTTT